This entry describes one T cell receptor beta chain. The sample is drawn from a study of blood T cell repertoires in COVID-19. The authors' processing: Amplification of reference gene primers provided the estimated nucleated cell counts. Libraries were prepared by immunoSEQ multiplex PCR; TCRdb keeps only in-frame clonotypes and omits some of them. Clone size and V and J calls were adopted from that table, with D and trimming inferred from the DNA. The sample holds 140,000 to 150,000 clones, about 87% seen once. V lost 7 bases, J lost 4 bases, and 12 bases stayed unmatched. CDR1 is SNHLY and CDR2 is FYNNEI in the germline V gene. The CDR3 totals 16 residues. Enrolled through a virtual design, the participants were between 18 and 89 years of age and came from some 26 US areas.

Sequenced: PBMCs or T cells enriched from blood (not recorded which). The source is a man aged 55 to 70 who had recovered from COVID-19. The rearrangement links TRBV2 to TRBJ1-1; TRBD1 aligns across 10 bases. As DNA, the CDR3 is TGTGCCAGCACTTATTCGGAGACAGGGGGCGTCACTGAAGCTTTCTTT. Its protein is CASTYSETGGVTEAFF.